The clone carrying this T cell receptor beta chain has a handful of counts. Its specificity is unknown. Healthy Caucasian individuals from Russia aged roughly 6 to 95 were enrolled as donors. Trimming stripped 3 bases from V and 5 bases from J, with 8 bases between. Per germline, CDR1 SQVTM and CDR2 ANQGSEA. CDR3 length: 11 amino acids. The record originates from a study of blood T cells in healthy people across ages. Study-wide findings and caveats: Those diversity estimates obtained from one million T cells were thought to be underestimates. Roughly linear age-related decline in beta diversity appeared, significant by age roughly 40.

Primers used in a second PCR of roughly 6 to 11 cycles were a sample-barcoded 5' primer and a J-beta primer mix. Each cDNA molecule was tagged by a template-switch adaptor with 12 random nucleotides. MiXCR, run by TCRdb on the 5' RACE reads, gives a single entry per CDR3 protein. In the table there are around 800,000 distinct CDR3 sequences, 46% of which are singletons. The V gene is TRBV29-1, the J gene TRBJ2-7; D not certain. Material: blood. The source of this sequence is a man older than 75 in good health. The CDR3 nucleotides read TGCAGCGTTGAGTTAGGCCACGAGCAGTACTTC. This codes for CSVELGHEQYF.